The TCR beta chain under discussion was sequenced for a study of T cells expressing NK-cell markers. Across the study: Repertoires of TCR beta were obtained from T cells sorted as CD3+CD56+NKG2C+, CD3+CD56+NKG2C- and CD3+CD56-NKG2C+.

UMI-tagged 5'RACE template switching yielded the TCR beta cDNA. TCRdb reprocessed the 5' RACE reads, keeping one entry per CDR3 protein, no DNA. The listing records 500,000 to 700,000 distinct CDR3 sequences. This CDR3 contains 15 residues. From germline, CDR1 is DFQATT and CDR2 SNEGSKA (reference sequence). This sequence joins TRBV20-1 and TRBJ1-5. The TCR sequence derives from a man between 18 and 29 years old in good health. The sequenced sample was blood T cells: a sorted CD56 or NKG2C T cell subset, CD4+ or CD8+ T cells, or bulk PBMC T cells (not recorded which). The CDR3 spells CSAGDQGLRSQPQHF.